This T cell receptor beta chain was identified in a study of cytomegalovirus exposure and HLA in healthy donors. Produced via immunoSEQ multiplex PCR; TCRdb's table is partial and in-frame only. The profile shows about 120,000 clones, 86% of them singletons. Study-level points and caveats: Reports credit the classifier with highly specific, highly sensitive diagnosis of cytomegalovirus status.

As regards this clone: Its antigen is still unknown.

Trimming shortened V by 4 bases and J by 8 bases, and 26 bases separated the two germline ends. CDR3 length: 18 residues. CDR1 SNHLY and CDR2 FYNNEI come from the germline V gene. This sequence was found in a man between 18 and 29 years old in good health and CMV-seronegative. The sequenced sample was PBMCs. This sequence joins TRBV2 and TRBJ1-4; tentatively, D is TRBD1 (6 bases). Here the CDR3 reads CASSASGLHRAWGEKLFF. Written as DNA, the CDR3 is TGTGCCAGCAGTGCCTCAGGCCTACACAGGGCATGGGGCGAAAAACTGTTTTTT.